These T cell receptor beta chains were read from a single sample in a study of blood T cell repertoires in COVID-19. Only in-frame clones appear in the TCRdb table, and some are missing; sequencing was by immunoSEQ multiplex PCR. This table holds a few hundred thousand clones, roughly 85% found once. Source material: PBMCs or T cells enriched from blood (not recorded which). The source is a woman aged 50 to 60 who had recovered from COVID-19. CDR3s include the opening cysteine and the closing phenylalanine or tryptophan. D genes are given only for firm matches. Clone size is stated in some rows and not others, as once, few, many or a class when expanded.

cdr3_length	v_call	j_call	d_call	clone_size	cdr3_aa	cdr3_nt
17	TRBV27	TRBJ2-5	TRBD2	.	CASSLRTSGRSSETQYF	TGTGCCAGCAGTTTAAGGACTAGCGGGAGGAGTTCAGAGACCCAGTACTTC
14	TRBV19	TRBJ1-3	.	.	CASTSGLTGNTIYF	TGTGCCAGTACCTCAGGGTTGACTGGAAACACCATATATTTT
14	TRBV6-5	TRBJ2-1	.	once	CASRLRGSYNEQFF	TGTGCCAGCAGGTTACGGGGGTCCTACAATGAGCAGTTCTTC
22	TRBV7-3	TRBJ2-6	TRBD1	.	CASSPRGRTGSSPPSGANVLTF	TGTGCCAGCAGCCCCAGGGGCCGGACAGGGAGCAGTCCCCCCTCTGGGGCCAACGTCCTGACTTTC
11	TRBV6-5	TRBJ1-1	.	.	CATSRSAEAFF	TGTGCCACTTCTAGGTCCGCCGAAGCTTTCTTT
14	TRBV5-1	TRBJ1-1	TRBD1	.	CASSADRDLTEAFF	TGCGCCAGCAGCGCGGACAGGGATTTAACTGAAGCTTTCTTT
15	TRBV18	TRBJ2-7	TRBD2	.	CASSPLKREGYEQYF	TGTGCCAGCTCACCACTTAAGCGGGAGGGTTACGAGCAGTACTTC
13	TRBV30	TRBJ2-1	.	.	CAWSRGAYNEQFF	TGTGCCTGGAGTCGGGGAGCGTACAATGAGCAGTTCTTC
17	TRBV5-6	TRBJ2-2	.	.	CASSLNYRVANTGELFF	TGTGCCAGCAGCCTCAACTACAGGGTCGCGAACACCGGGGAGCTGTTTTTT
15	TRBV5-6	TRBJ2-7	TRBD2	.	CASKYGAGALVEQYF	TGTGCCAGCAAATACGGAGCGGGGGCCCTGGTGGAGCAGTACTTC
15	TRBV4-3	TRBJ2-7	TRBD2	few	CASSQDPTSGYEQYF	TGCGCCAGCAGCCAAGACCCGACTAGCGGCTACGAGCAGTACTTC
15	TRBV7-3	TRBJ1-6	.	.	CASSPQGGLNSPLHF	TGTGCCAGCAGCCCCCAGGGAGGGCTTAATTCACCCCTCCACTTT
14	TRBV7-9	TRBJ1-4	.	many	CASSFGESNEKLFF	TGTGCCAGCAGCTTCGGGGAGTCGAATGAAAAACTGTTTTTT
16	TRBV28	TRBJ1-5	.	few	CASTLVAGNSNQPQHF	TGTGCCAGCACTTTAGTAGCAGGGAATAGCAATCAGCCCCAGCATTTT
13	TRBV28	TRBJ1-5	TRBD1	.	CANRGAGNQPQHF	TGTGCCAACAGGGGTGCGGGCAATCAGCCCCAGCATTTT
18	TRBV6-6	TRBJ1-3	TRBD1	.	CASSPSGQRINSGNTIYF	TGTGCCAGCAGTCCCTCGGGACAGAGGATTAACTCTGGAAACACCATATATTTT
16	TRBV3-1/TRBV3-2	TRBJ2-3	TRBD2	.	CASSRRLAGFTDTQYF	TGTGCCAGCAGCCGCAGACTAGCGGGATTCACAGATACGCAGTATTTT
15	TRBV3-1/TRBV3-2	TRBJ1-1	TRBD1	.	CASSSDRGRNTEAFF	TGTGCCAGCAGCTCTGACAGGGGCAGGAACACTGAAGCTTTCTTT
14	TRBV6-2/TRBV6-3	TRBJ2-7	.	.	CASSPGASSYEQYF	TGTGCCAGCAGTCCAGGGGCGAGCTCCTACGAGCAGTACTTC
13	TRBV2	TRBJ2-3	.	.	CASSAGGTDTQYF	TGTGCCAGCAGTGCGGGGGGCACAGATACGCAGTATTTT
11	TRBV30	TRBJ2-4	.	.	CAWSGGAIQYF	TGTGCCTGGAGCGGGGGTGCCATTCAGTACTTC
13	TRBV12-3/TRBV12-4	TRBJ1-2	.	.	CASRPTGTDGYTF	TGTGCCAGCAGACCCACGGGAACAGATGGCTACACCTTC
15	TRBV6-5	TRBJ2-1	TRBD1	.	CASTNGGTGYDEQFF	TGTGCCAGCACCAACGGCGGGACAGGGTACGATGAGCAGTTCTTC
15	TRBV5-1	TRBJ1-1	.	.	CASSGTGTRNTEAFF	TGCGCCAGCAGCGGCACCGGGACAAGGAACACTGAAGCTTTCTTT
14	TRBV19	TRBJ2-2	.	.	CASSISGGTGELFF	TGTGCCAGTAGTATAAGTGGGGGGACCGGGGAGCTGTTTTTT